This T cell receptor (beta chain) was captured by sequencing in a study of blood T cell repertoires in COVID-19. Overall study context: COVID-19 samples, acute and convalescent, were from the United States, Italy and Spain. Sample material is recorded as cDNA or gDNA derived from T cells, B-cell-depleted T cells, or PBMCs.

Study processing details: Reference gene primer amplification gave estimated nucleated cell counts. Profiled with immunoSEQ multiplex PCR; TCRdb holds only in-frame clones, not every one. The V and J calls and clone size were taken over from that table, and D and trimming were inferred from the DNA. The sample lists tens of thousands of clones; 80% to 90% were seen once. This CDR3 comprises 12 residues. With 11 bases clipped from V and 8 bases from J, the junction kept 11 bases outside the gene matches. CDR1 MNHEY and CDR2 SVGAGI come from the germline V gene. The chain joins TRBV6-5 to TRBJ2-7; TRBD2 matches at 8 bases. The sequenced material came from peripheral blood. The TCR was taken from a human donor in a cohort sampled during active COVID-19. The CDR3 bases are TGTGCCTCCCTTCGGGGGGGCGGCAAGCAGTACTTC. Protein product: CASLRGGGKQYF.